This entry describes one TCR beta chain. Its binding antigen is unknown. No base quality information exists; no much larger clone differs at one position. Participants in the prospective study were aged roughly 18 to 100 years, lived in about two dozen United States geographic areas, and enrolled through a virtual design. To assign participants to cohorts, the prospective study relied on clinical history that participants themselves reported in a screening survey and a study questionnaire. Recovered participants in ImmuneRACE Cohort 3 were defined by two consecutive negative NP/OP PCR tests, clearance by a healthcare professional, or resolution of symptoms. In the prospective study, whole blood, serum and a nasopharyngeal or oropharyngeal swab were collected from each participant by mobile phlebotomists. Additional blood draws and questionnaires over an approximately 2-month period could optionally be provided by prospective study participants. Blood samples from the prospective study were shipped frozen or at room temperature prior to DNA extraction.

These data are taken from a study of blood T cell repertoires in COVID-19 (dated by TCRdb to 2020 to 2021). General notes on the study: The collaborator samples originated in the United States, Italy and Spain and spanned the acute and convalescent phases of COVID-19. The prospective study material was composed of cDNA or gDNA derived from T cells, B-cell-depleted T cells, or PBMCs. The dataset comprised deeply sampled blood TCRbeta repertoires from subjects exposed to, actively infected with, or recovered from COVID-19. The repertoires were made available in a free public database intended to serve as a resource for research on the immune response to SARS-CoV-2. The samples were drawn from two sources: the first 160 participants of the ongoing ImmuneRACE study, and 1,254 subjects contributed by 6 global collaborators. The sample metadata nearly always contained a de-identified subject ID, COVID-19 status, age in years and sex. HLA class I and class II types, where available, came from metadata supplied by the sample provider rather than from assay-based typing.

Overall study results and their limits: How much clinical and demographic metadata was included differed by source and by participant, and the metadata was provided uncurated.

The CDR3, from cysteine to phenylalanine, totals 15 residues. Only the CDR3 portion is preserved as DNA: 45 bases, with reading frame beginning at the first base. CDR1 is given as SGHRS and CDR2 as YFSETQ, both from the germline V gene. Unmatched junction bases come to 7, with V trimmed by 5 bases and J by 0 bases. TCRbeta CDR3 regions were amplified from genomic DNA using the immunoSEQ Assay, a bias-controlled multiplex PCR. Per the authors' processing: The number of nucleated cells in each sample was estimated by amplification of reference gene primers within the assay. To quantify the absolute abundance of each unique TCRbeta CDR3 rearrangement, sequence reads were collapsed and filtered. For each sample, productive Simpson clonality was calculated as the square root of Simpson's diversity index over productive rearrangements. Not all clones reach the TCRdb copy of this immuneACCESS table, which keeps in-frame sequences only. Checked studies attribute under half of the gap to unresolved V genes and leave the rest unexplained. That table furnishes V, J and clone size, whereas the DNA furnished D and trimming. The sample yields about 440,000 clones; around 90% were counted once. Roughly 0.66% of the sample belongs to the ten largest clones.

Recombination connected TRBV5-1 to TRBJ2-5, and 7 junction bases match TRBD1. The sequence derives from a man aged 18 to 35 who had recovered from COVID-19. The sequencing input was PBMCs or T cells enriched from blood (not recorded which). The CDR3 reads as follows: CASSWTGRYQETQYF. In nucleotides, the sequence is TGCGCCAGCAGTTGGACAGGAAGGTACCAAGAGACCCAGTACTTC.